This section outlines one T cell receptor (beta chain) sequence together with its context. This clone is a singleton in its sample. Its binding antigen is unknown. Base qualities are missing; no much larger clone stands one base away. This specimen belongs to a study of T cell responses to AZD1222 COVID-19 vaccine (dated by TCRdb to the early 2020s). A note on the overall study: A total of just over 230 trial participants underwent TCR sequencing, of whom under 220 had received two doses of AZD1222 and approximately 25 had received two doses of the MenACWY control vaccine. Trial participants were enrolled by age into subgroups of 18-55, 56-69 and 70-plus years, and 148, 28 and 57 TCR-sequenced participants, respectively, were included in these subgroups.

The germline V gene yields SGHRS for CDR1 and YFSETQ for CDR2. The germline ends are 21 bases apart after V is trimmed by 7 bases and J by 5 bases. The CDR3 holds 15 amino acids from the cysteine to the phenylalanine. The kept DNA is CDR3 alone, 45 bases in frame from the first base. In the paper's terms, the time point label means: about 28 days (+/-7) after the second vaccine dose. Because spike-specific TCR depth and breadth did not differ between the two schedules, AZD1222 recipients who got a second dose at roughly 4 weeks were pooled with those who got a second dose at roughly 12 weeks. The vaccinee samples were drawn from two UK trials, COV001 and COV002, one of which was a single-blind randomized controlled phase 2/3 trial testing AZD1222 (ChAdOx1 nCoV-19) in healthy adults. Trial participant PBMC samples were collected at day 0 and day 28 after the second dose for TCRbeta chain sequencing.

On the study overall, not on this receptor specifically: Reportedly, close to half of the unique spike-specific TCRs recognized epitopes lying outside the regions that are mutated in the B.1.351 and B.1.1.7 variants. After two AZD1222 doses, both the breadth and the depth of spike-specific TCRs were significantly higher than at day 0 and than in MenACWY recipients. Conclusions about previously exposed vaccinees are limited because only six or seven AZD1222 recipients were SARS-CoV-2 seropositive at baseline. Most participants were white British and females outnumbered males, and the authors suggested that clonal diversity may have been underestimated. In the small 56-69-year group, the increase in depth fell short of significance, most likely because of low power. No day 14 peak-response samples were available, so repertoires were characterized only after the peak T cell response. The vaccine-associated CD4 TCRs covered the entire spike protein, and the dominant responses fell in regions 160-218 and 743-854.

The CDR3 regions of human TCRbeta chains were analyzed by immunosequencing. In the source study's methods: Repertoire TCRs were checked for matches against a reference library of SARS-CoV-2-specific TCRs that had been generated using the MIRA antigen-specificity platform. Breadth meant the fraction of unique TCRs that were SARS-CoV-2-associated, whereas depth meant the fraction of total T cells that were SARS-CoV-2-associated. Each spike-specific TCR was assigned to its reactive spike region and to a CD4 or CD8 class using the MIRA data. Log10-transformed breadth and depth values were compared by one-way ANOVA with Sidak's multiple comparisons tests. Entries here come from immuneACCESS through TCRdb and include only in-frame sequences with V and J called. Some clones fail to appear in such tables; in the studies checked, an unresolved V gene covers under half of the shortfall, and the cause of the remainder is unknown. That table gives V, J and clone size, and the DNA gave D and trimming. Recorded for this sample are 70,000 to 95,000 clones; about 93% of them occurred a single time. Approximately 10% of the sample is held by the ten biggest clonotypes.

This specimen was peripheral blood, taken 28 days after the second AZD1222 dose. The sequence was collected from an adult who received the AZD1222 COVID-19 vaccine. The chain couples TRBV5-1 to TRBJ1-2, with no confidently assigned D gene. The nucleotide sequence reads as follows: TGCGCCAGCGGGGAGGGCGATCTACTGGGTTATGGCTACACCTTC. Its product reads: CASGEGDLLGYGYTF.